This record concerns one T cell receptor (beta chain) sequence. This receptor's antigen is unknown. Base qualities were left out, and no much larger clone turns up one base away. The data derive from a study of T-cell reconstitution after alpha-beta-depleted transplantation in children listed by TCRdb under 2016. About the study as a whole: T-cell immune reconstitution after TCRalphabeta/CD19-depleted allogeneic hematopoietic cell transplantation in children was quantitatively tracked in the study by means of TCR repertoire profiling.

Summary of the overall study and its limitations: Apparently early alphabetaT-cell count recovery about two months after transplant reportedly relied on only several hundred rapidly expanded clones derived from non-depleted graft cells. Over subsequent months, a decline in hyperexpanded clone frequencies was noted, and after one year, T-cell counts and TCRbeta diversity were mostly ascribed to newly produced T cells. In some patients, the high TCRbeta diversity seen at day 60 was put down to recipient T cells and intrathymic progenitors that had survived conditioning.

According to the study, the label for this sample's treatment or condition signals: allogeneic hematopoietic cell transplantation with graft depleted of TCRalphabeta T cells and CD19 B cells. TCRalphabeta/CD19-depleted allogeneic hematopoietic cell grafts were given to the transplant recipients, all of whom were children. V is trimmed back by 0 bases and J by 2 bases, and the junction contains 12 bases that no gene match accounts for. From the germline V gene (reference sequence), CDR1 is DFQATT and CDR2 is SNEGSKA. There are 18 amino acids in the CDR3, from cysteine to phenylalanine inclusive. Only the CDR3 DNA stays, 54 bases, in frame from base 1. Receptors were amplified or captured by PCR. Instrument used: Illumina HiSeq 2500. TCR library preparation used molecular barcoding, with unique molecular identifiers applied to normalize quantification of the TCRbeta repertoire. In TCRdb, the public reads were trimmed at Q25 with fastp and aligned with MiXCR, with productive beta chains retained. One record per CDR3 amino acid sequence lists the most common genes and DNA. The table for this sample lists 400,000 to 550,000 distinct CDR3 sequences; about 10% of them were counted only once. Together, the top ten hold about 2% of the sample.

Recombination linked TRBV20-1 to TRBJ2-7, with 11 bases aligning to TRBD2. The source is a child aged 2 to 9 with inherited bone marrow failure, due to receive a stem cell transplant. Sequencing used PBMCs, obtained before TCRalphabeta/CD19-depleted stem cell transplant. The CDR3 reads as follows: CSARDLVLLAGDPYEQYF. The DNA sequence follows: TGCAGTGCTAGAGATTTGGTCCTACTAGCGGGAGATCCCTACGAGCAGTACTTC.